One sample yielded the 5 T cell receptor beta chains listed below, sequenced in a study of cytomegalovirus exposure and HLA in healthy donors (dated 2017 in TCRdb). Libraries came from the immunoSEQ multiplex PCR assay. For the multiplex PCR, a mixture combining 60 forward primers for TCR Vbeta segments and 13 reverse primers for TCR Jbeta segments was used. TCRdb's version of the immuneACCESS table is confined to in-frame rearrangements and falls short of the full clone set. An unresolved V gene accounts for under half of the shortfall where checked; the remainder is of unknown origin. The sample table lists about 130,000 clones, roughly three quarters of them with a count of one. Roughly a tenth of the sample goes to the ten largest clones. Sequencing input: PBMCs. These receptor sequences come from a young man in good health and CMV-seropositive.

In its sample, this clone was seen a few times. The chain links TRBV11-3 to TRBJ2-2; 11 nucleotides line up with TRBD1. Germline lookup yields CDR1 SGHNT and CDR2 YENEEA. After removal of 6 bases from V and 8 bases from J, the junction contained 8 bases not matched to a gene. CDR3 length equals 15 residues. The CDR3 protein is CASRSRDRGSGELFF. Here the CDR3 DNA reads TGTGCCAGCAGGTCCCGGGACAGGGGGTCTGGGGAGCTGTTTTTT.

J is TRBJ1-3 and V is TRBV6-5, with TRBD1 matching 9 bases. V shed 0 bases, J shed 4 bases, and the junction held 4 bases outside the gene matches. This CDR3 is built from 16 residues. Germline CDR1 reads MNHEY; CDR2 reads SVGAGI. The CDR3 spells CASSYSAGTGGNTIYF. CDR3 DNA sequence: TGTGCCAGCAGTTACTCGGCCGGGACAGGGGGAAACACCATATATTTT.

The chain combines TRBV5-1 with TRBJ1-1; the D is unclear. Per germline, CDR1 SGHRS and CDR2 YFSETQ. The CDR3 extends over 13 amino acids. Trimming pared 0 bases from V and 1 base from J, leaving 4 bases between. CDR3 residues: CASSLAENTEAFF. The CDR3 DNA sequence: TGCGCCAGCAGCTTGGCAGAGAACACTGAAGCTTTCTTT. The full variable domain, with the rest looked up from reference TRBV5-1 and TRBJ1-1, is KAGVTQTPRYLIKTRGQQVTLSCSPISGHRSVSWYQQTPGQGLQFLFEYFSETQRNKGNFPGRFSGRQFSNSRSEMNVSTLELGDSALYLCASSLAENTEAFFGQGTRLTVV.

The chain is built from TRBV5-1 and TRBJ1-4; 10 bases map to TRBD1. The CDR3 sequence is 16 residues long. Per germline, CDR1 SGHRS and CDR2 YFSETQ. The V segment lost 4 bases and the J segment 5 bases; nucleotides outside the gene matches: 8. CDR3 bases: TGCGCCAGCAGCACAAGATCGGGACAGGGGAATGAAAAACTGTTTTTT. Its protein product is CASSTRSGQGNEKLFF. Based on the CDR3 plus reference TRBV5-1 and TRBJ1-4, the full variable domain is KAGVTQTPRYLIKTRGQQVTLSCSPISGHRSVSWYQQTPGQGLQFLFEYFSETQRNKGNFPGRFSGRQFSNSRSEMNVSTLELGDSALYLCASSTRSGQGNEKLFFGSGTQLSVL.

V and J are TRBV6-6 and TRBJ1-1; 9 bases are shared with TRBD1. J gave up 1 base and V 4 bases, and 4 bases lay outside the gene matches. Looked up from germline, CDR1 is MNHNY and CDR2 is SVGAGI (reference sequence). This CDR3 comprises 15 residues. CDR3 nucleotide sequence: TGTGCCAGCAGTTGGGAGGGACAGGGGAACACTGAAGCTTTCTTT. Amino acid sequence: CASSWEGQGNTEAFF.